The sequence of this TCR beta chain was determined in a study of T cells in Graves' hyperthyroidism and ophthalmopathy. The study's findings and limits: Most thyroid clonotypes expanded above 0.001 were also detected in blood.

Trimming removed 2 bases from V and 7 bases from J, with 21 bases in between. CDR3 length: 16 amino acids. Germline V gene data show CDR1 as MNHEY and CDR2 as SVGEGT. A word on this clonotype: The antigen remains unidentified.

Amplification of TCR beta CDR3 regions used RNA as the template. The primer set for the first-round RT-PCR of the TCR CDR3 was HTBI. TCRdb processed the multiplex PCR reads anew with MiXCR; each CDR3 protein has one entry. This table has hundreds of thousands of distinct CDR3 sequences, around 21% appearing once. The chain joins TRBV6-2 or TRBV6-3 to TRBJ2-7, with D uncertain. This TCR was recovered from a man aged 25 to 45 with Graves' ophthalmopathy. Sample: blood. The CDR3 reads CASSYRSAATYNEQYF. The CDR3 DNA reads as TGTGCCAGCAGTTACCGATCGGCAGCGACCTACAATGAGCAGTACTTC.